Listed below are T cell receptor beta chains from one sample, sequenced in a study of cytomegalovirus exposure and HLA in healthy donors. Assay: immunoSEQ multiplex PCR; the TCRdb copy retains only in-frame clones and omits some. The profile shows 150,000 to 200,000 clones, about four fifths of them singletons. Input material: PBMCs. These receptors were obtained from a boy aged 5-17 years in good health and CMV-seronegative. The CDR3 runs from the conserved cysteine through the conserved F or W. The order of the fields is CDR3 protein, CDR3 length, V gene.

CDR3 protein: CASSLGTSGGSGELFF
CDR3 length: 16
V gene: TRBV7-2

CDR3 protein: CASSFGEVGNQPQHF
CDR3 length: 15
V gene: TRBV7-9

CDR3 protein: CASSRTVTGELFF
CDR3 length: 13
V gene: TRBV6-5

CDR3 protein: CASSPDLRGAFF
CDR3 length: 12
V gene: TRBV27

CDR3 protein: CATDARQGGTDTQYF
CDR3 length: 15
V gene: TRBV7-9

CDR3 protein: CASSTDKVGNQPQHF
CDR3 length: 15
V gene: TRBV2

CDR3 protein: CATSRVAGSYNEQFF
CDR3 length: 15
V gene: TRBV15

CDR3 protein: CASSYSRAGGREQYF
CDR3 length: 15
V gene: TRBV6-5

CDR3 protein: CASSQTSYSNQPQHF
CDR3 length: 15
V gene: TRBV7-8

CDR3 protein: CASNPGGRASYEQYF
CDR3 length: 15
V gene: TRBV2

CDR3 protein: CASRGWGGINNEQFF
CDR3 length: 15
V gene: TRBV5-4

CDR3 protein: CASRVDRLVTEAFF
CDR3 length: 14
V gene: TRBV6-6

CDR3 protein: CASSLYGTEAFF
CDR3 length: 12
V gene: TRBV7-9

CDR3 protein: CASSPPAGTTEAFF
CDR3 length: 14
V gene: TRBV9

CDR3 protein: CATSRDLRGAIRNTIYF
CDR3 length: 17
V gene: TRBV15

CDR3 protein: CASSSRTGASTDTQYF
CDR3 length: 16
V gene: TRBV9

CDR3 protein: CASRIQGDTEAFF
CDR3 length: 13
V gene: TRBV19

CDR3 protein: CASSPRLAGEFGTGELFF
CDR3 length: 18
V gene: TRBV11-2

CDR3 protein: CASSLPTSGSADTQYF
CDR3 length: 16
V gene: TRBV7-3

CDR3 protein: CASSQPTGLTEAFF
CDR3 length: 14
V gene: TRBV7-9

CDR3 protein: CATRLAGGSYEQYF
CDR3 length: 14
V gene: TRBV2

CDR3 protein: CATSYGTSARTDTQYF
CDR3 length: 16
V gene: TRBV15